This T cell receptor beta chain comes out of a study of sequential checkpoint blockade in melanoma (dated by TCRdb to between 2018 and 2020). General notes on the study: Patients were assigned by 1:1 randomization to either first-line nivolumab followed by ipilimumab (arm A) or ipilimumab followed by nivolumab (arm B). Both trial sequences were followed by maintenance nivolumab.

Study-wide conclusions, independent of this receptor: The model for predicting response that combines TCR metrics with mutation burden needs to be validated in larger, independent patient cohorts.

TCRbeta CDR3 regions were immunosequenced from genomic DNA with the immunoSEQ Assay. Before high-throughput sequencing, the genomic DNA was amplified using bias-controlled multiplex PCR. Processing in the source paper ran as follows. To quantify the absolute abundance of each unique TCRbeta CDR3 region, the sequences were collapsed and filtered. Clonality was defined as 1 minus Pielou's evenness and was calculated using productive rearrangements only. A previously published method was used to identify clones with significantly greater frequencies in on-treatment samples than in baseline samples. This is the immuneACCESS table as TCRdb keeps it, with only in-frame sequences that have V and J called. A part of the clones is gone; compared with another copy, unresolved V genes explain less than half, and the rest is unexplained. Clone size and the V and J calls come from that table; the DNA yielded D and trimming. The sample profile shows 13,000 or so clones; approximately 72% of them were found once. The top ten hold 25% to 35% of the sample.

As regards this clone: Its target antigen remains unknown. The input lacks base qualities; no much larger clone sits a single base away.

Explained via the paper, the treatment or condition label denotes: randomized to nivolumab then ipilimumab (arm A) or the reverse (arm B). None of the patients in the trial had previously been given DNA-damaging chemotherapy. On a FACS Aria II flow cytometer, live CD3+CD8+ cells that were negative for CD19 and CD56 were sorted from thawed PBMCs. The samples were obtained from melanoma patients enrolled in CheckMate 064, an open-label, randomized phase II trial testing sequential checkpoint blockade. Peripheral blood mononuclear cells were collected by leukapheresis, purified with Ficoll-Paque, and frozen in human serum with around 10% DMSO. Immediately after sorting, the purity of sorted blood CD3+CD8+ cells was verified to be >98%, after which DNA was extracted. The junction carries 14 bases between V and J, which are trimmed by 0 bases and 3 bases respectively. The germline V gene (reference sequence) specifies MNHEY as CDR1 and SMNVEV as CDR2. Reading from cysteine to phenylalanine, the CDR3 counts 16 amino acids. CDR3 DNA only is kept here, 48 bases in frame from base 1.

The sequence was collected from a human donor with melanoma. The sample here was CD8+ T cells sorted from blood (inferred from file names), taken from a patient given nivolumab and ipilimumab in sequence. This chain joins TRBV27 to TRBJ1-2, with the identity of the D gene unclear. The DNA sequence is TGTGCCAGCAGTTTATCCGTGGGAGGCGGATACTATGGCTACACCTTC. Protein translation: CASSLSVGGGYYGYTF.